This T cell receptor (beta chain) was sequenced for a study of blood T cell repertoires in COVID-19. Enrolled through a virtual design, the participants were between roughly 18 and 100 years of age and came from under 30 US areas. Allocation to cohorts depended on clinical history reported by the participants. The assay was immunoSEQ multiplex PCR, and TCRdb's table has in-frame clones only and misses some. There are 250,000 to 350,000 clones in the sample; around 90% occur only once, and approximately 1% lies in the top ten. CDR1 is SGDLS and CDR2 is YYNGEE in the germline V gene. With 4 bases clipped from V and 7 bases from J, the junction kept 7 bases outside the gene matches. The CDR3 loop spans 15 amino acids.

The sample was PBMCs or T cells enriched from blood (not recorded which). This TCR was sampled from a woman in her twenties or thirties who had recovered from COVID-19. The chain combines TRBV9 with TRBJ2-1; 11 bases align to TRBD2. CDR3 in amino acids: CASSSSGRMGNEQFF. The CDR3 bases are TGTGCCAGCAGCTCTAGCGGGAGGATGGGGAATGAGCAGTTCTTC.